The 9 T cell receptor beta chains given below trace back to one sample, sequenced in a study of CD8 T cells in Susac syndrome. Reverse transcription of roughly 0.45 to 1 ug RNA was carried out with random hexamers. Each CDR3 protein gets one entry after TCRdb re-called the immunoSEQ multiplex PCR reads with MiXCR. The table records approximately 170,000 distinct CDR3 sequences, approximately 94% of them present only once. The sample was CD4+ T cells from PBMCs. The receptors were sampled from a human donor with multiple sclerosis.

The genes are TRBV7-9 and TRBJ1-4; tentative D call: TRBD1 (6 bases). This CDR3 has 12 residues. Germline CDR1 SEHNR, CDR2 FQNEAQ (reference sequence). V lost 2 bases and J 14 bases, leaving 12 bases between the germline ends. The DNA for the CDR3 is TGTGCCAGCAGCTTAAATCCGGGGGGCCTGTTTTTT. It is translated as CASSLNPGGLFF.

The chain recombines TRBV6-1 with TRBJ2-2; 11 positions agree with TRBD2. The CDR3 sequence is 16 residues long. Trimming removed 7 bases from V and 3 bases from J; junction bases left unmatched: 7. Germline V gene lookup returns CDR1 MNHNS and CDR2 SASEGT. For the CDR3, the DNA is TGTGCCAGCAAAAGACTAGCGGGACGGGACACCGGGGAGCTGTTTTTT. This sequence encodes CASKRLAGRDTGELFF.

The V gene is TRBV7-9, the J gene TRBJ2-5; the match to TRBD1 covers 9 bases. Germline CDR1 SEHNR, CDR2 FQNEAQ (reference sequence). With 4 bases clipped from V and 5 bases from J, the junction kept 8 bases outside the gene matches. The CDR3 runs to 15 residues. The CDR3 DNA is TGTGCCAGCAGCTCCGGGACAGGGTTTCGGGAGACCCAGTACTTC. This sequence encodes CASSSGTGFRETQYF.

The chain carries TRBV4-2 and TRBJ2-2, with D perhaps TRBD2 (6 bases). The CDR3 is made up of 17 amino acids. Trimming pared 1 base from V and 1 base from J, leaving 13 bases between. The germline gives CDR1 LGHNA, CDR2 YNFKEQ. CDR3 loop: CASSQVIGTENTGELFF. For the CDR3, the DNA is TGTGCCAGCAGCCAAGTCATTGGGACTGAGAACACCGGGGAGCTGTTTTTT.

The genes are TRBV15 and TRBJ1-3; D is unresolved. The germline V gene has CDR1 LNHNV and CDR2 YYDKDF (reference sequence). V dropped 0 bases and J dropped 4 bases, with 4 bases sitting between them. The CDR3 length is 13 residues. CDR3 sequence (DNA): TGTGCCACCAGCAGAGATCCGGGAAACACCATATATTTT. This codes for CATSRDPGNTIYF. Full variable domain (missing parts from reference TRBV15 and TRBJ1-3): DAMVIQNPRYQVTQFGKPVTLSCSQTLNHNVMYWYQQKSSQAPKLLFHYYDKDFNNEADTPDNFQSRRPNTSFCFLDIRSPGLGDTAMYLCATSRDPGNTIYFGEGSWLTVV.

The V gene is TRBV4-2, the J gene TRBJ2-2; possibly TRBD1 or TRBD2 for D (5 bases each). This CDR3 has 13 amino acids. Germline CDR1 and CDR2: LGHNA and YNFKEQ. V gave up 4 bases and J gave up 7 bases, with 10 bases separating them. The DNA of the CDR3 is TGTGCCAGCAGCCCGACAGAGGGCGGGGAGCTGTTTTTT. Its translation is CASSPTEGGELFF.

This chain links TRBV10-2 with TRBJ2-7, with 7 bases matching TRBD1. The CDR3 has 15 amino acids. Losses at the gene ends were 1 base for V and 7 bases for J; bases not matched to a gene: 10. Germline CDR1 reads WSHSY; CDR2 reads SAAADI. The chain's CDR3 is CASSEYSTGLKEQYF. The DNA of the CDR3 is TGCGCCAGCAGTGAGTACTCGACAGGGCTAAAGGAGCAGTACTTC.

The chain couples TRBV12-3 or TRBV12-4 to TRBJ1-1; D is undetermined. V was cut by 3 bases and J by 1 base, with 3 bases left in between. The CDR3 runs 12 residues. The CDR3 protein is CASSFRNTEAFF. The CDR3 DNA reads TGTGCCAGCAGTTTCAGGAACACTGAAGCTTTCTTT.

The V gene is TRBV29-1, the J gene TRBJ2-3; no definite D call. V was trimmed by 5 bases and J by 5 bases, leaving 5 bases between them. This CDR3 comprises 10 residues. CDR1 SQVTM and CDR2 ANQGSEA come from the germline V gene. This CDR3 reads CSVWLDTQYF. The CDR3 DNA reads TGCAGCGTTTGGTTAGATACGCAGTATTTT.